Following are 15 T cell receptor beta chains from one sample sequenced in a study of control samples from healthy donors and cancer patients. TCRdb's table, derived via immunoSEQ multiplex PCR, lists solely in-frame clones and lacks some. Counted here are more than 95,000 clones, roughly 87% occurring once; the ten biggest clones make up over 7.5%. The sequencing sample was made of blood. The receptors shown here come from a man aged 35 to 55 in good health.

The V gene is TRBV18, the J gene TRBJ1-2; 8 nucleotides match TRBD1. This CDR3 contains 15 residues. J was trimmed by 8 bases and V by 1 base; bases with no gene match: 9. Germline V CDR1 and CDR2: KGHSH, LQKENI. In DNA form, the CDR3 reads TGTGCCAGCTCACCACTCGCGACAGGGGCAGGGGGCTACACCTTC. It yields the protein CASSPLATGAGGYTF.

V and J are TRBV7-2 and TRBJ2-3, with a tentative D call TRBD2 (6 bases). This CDR3 is built from 14 residues. V was shortened by 5 bases and J by 4 bases, with 13 bases between the two germline ends. Germline V gene data show CDR1 as SGHTA and CDR2 as FQGNSA. The CDR3 region has the DNA TGTGCCAGCAGCCCGACTAGTACTGCAGATACGCAGTATTTT. This gives the protein CASSPTSTADTQYF.

This clone was seen just once. V gene TRBV24-1 combines with J gene TRBJ2-1, with D possibly TRBD1 on 6 matching bases. Trimming pared 6 bases from V and 1 base from J, leaving 15 bases between. This CDR3 comprises 16 residues. Germline loops: CDR1 KGHDR, CDR2 SFDVKD. The CDR3 nucleotides read TGTGCCACCAGTTTGCAGGGGCGTGCGTCCTACAATGAGCAGTTCTTC. It translates to CATSLQGRASYNEQFF.

This clone was seen a single time. The V gene is TRBV4-1, the J gene TRBJ2-7; TRBD1 agrees at 11 bases. J gave up 4 bases and V 3 bases, and 5 bases lay outside the gene matches. The CDR3 has 15 residues. Germline V gives CDR1 MGHRA, CDR2 YSYEKL. The CDR3 reads CASSQDRGPRYEQYF. In DNA, the CDR3 is TGCGCCAGCAGCCAGGACAGGGGGCCACGGTACGAGCAGTACTTC.

The genes are TRBV7-7 and TRBJ2-3; D possibly corresponds to TRBD1 (6 bases). CDR1 and CDR2 (germline): SSHAT, FNYEAQ (reference sequence). Trimming removed 5 bases at V and 2 bases at J, with 8 bases between. The CDR3 covers 13 residues. CDR3 nucleotides: TGTGCCAGCAGCGGACAGAACACAGATACGCAGTATTTT. It translates to CASSGQNTDTQYF.

The chain links TRBV21-1 to TRBJ1-4; the table calls TRBD1, which could not be checked here. TRBV21-1 is a known pseudogene. The CDR3 totals 13 residues. The CDR3 is CASSVRQARKLFF. For the CDR3, the DNA is TGTGCCAGCAGCGTCAGACAGGCCCGAAAACTGTTTTTT.

The gene calls are TRBV6-2 or TRBV6-3 and TRBJ1-5, with TRBD1 identical over 9 bases. Trimming took 3 bases from V and 3 from J; bases not matched to a gene: 12. In germline, CDR1 is MNHEY, CDR2 SVGEGT. The CDR3 runs 18 residues. CDR3 region: CASSYSGQGNQLNQPQHF. The CDR3 DNA follows: TGTGCCAGCAGTTATTCGGGACAGGGAAACCAACTCAATCAGCCCCAGCATTTT.

This clone was found once. The CDR3 nucleotides read TGTGCCTGGAGTGTAATCCAGAGGGAAAAACTGTTTTTT. Translated, it gives CAWSVIQREKLFF. The chain employs TRBV30 and TRBJ1-4; D unclear. With 0 bases removed from V and 8 bases from J, the gap between germline ends came to 10 bases. Germline V gives CDR1 GTSNPN, CDR2 SVGIG (reference sequence). This CDR3 has 13 amino acids.

CDR3 DNA sequence: TGTGCCAGCAGCCCAGGGGGGAATCAGCCCCAGCATTTT. Its translation is CASSPGGNQPQHF. The rearrangement uses TRBV2 and TRBJ1-5, with 7 bases fitting TRBD1. This CDR3 is built from 13 residues. From germline, CDR1 is SNHLY and CDR2 FYNNEI. Trimming removed 6 bases from V and 4 bases from J; junction bases left unmatched: 3.

This chain joins TRBV24-1 and TRBJ1-2, with TRBD1 identical over 8 bases. Per germline, CDR1 KGHDR and CDR2 SFDVKD. CDR3 size: 13 residues. V was clipped by 11 bases and J by 6 bases; unmatched bases: 10. The CDR3 loop is CAIETDRGDGYTF. CDR3 in DNA: TGTGCCATCGAGACTGACAGGGGAGATGGCTACACCTTC.

V gene TRBV24-1 combines with J gene TRBJ1-1; 8 nucleotides line up with TRBD1. Germline CDR1 KGHDR, CDR2 SFDVKD. The CDR3 sequence is 13 residues long. The ends lost 5 bases at V and 4 bases at J; junction bases unmatched: 2. The CDR3 coding sequence is TGTGCCACCAGTGCGACAGGGGTCACTGAAGCTTTCTTT. Protein: CATSATGVTEAFF.

The V and J genes are TRBV21-1 and TRBJ1-5. TRBV21-1 is marked as a pseudogene. The CDR3 totals 15 residues. The CDR3 sequence is CASTHKGSLNQPQHF. In DNA, the CDR3 is TGTGCCAGCACCCATAAAGGGTCGCTTAATCAGCCCCAGCATTTT.

The chain carries TRBV5-1 and TRBJ2-1, with D unclear. Trimming pared 0 bases from V and 2 bases from J, leaving 9 bases between. CDR3 size: 15 residues. Per germline, CDR1 SGHRS and CDR2 YFSETQ. The CDR3 DNA reads TGCGCCAGCAGCTTGGTGGGTTCTCCCTACAATGAGCAGTTCTTC. This translates into CASSLVGSPYNEQFF.

This chain connects TRBV7-2 to TRBJ2-2, with 7 nucleotides matching TRBD2. CDR1 is SGHTA and CDR2 is FQGNSA in the germline V gene. Trimming cost V 3 bases and J 5 bases; bases outside gene matches: 6. This CDR3 is built from 15 residues. CDR3: CASSFTRGWTGELFF. The CDR3 DNA sequence: TGTGCCAGCAGCTTCACGCGGGGGTGGACCGGGGAGCTGTTTTTT.

This clone was counted only a few times. The chain links TRBV6-5 to TRBJ2-4; D not certain. V was shortened by 5 bases and J by 0 bases, with 11 bases between the two germline ends. The CDR3 spans 15 residues. Germline V lookup: CDR1 MNHEY, CDR2 SVGAGI. This chain's CDR3 is CASSSGPLAKNIQYF. CDR3 DNA sequence: TGTGCCAGCAGTAGTGGGCCTCTAGCCAAAAACATTCAGTACTTC.